This TCR beta chain originates from a study of blood T cell repertoires in COVID-19. Study as a whole: COVID-19 samples from acute and convalescent phases originated in the United States, Italy and Spain.

Looked up from germline, CDR1 is MNHEY and CDR2 is SVGAGI. Trimming pared 2 bases from V and 3 bases from J, leaving 11 bases between. This CDR3 contains 15 residues. Sequencing was performed with immunoSEQ multiplex PCR; in TCRdb, only in-frame clones are kept and a portion is missing. Among approximately 110,000 clones listed, 90% to 95% were seen once. This sequence joins TRBV6-5 and TRBJ1-3; D remains ambiguous. This sequence originates from a man aged 50-60 years with COVID-19, enrolled during active disease. Input material: peripheral blood. CDR3 sequence reads: CASSYGTTLGNTIYF. The DNA for the CDR3 is TGTGCCAGCAGTTACGGCACTACTCTTGGAAACACCATATATTTT.